This entry lists 30 T cell receptor beta chains sequenced from one sample in a study of a mutant IDH1 vaccine in newly diagnosed glioma. These receptors' targets are unknown. Time point given: week 5, during vaccination. The study gave 300 ug of mutant IDH1 20-mer peptide per vaccine dose, with topical imiquimod. The repertoire was sequenced with immunoSEQ multiplex PCR; TCRdb's copy has only in-frame clones and lacks some. The profile shows some 35,000 clones, roughly 76% of them singletons. The specimen comprised PBMCs, sampled from a glioma patient whose treatment included an IDH1 peptide vaccine. The receptors originated from a man aged 45-65 years with glioma.

V is TRBV7-9 and J is TRBJ2-7; tentatively, D is TRBD1 (5 bases). Between the trimmed V and J ends, which lost 5 bases and 2 bases, there was a span of 16 bases. The CDR3 covers 15 residues. Germline V gene data show CDR1 as SEHNR and CDR2 as FQNEAQ (reference sequence). The CDR3 region has the DNA TGTGCCAGCAGCCATCCTTGGACACGGACCTACGAGCAGTACTTC. This codes for CASSHPWTRTYEQYF.

The chain carries TRBV5-4 and TRBJ2-2; unclear D gene. Germline assignment: CDR1 SGHNT and CDR2 YYREEE (reference sequence). V was cut by 2 bases and J by 3 bases, with 14 bases left in between. This CDR3 region has 16 residues. CDR3 bases: TGTGCCAGCAGCTTCAATGGTAGGATAGACACCGGGGAGCTGTTTTTT. Encoded protein: CASSFNGRIDTGELFF.

The count of this clone is one. The V gene is TRBV15, the J gene TRBJ2-5, with 8 bases lining up with TRBD2. The CDR3 sequence is 16 residues long. The germline V gene has CDR1 LNHNV and CDR2 YYDKDF (reference sequence). Trimming cost V 0 bases and J 5 bases; bases outside gene matches: 8. The CDR3 DNA is TGTGCCACCAGCAGAGATTTAGGCGGGGGGTCGGAGACCCAGTACTTC. It codes for CATSRDLGGGSETQYF.

V usage is TRBV7-2 and J usage is TRBJ1-1; 7 bases agree with TRBD1. CDR3 size: 15 residues. CDR1 is SGHTA and CDR2 is FQGNSA in the germline V gene. V lost 4 bases to trimming and J lost 1 base; unmatched junction nucleotides: 6. CDR3 in DNA: TGTGCCAGCAGCTCCCGGACAGGAGCGAACACTGAAGCTTTCTTT. It specifies CASSSRTGANTEAFF. Full variable domain (remainder filled in from reference TRBV7-2 and TRBJ1-1): GAGVSQSPSNKVTEKGKDVELRCDPISGHTALYWYRQSLGQGLEFLIYFQGNSAPDKSGLPSDRFSAERTGGSVSTLTIQRTQQEDSAVYLCASSSRTGANTEAFFGQGTRLTVV.

This sequence joins TRBV11-2 and TRBJ2-5; possible D gene TRBD1, 5 bases. The CDR3 has 13 residues. V was cut by 2 bases and J by 4 bases, with 8 bases left in between. Looked up from germline, CDR1 is SGHAT and CDR2 is FQNNGV. CDR3: CASSLNRPETQYF. The CDR3 DNA follows: TGTGCCAGCAGCTTAAACAGGCCAGAGACCCAGTACTTC.

V is TRBV29-1 and J is TRBJ1-1, with D possibly matching TRBD1 (5 bases). V was clipped by 1 base and J by 0 bases, with 6 bases between them. The CDR3 is 13 residues long. CDR1 SQVTM and CDR2 ANQGSEA come from the germline V gene. The CDR3 loop reads CSVEGGMNTEAFF. The CDR3 coding sequence is TGCAGCGTTGAAGGGGGCATGAACACTGAAGCTTTCTTT.

In regard to this clone: The junction shows a germline mismatch at one end, possibly a read error. V usage is TRBV7-9 and J usage is TRBJ1-2; D is unresolved. The CDR3 is 11 amino acids. The germline V gene encodes CDR1 SEHNR and CDR2 FQNEAQ (reference sequence). CDR3 region: CASSPHSLENF. For the CDR3, the DNA is TGTGCCAGCAGCCCCCATTCTCTGGAGAACTTC.

This clone was observed a single time. The chain has TRBV18 and TRBJ1-1, with 8 positions matching TRBD1. The germline CDR1 and CDR2 sequences are KGHSH and LQKENI. V was pared by 3 bases and J by 5 bases, with 11 bases of the junction left unmatched. This CDR3 is 16 amino acids long. CDR3 bases: TGTGCCAGCTCACCCGGACAGGGACTTAGGAGTACTGAAGCTTTCTTT. Protein: CASSPGQGLRSTEAFF.

This chain links TRBV5-1 with TRBJ1-3; D is uncertain. Germline V gene lookup returns CDR1 SGHRS and CDR2 YFSETQ. The CDR3 contains 15 residues. With 2 bases removed from V and 0 bases from J, the gap between germline ends came to 9 bases. The CDR3 loop is CASSLALSSGNTIYF. The CDR3 DNA follows: TGCGCCAGCAGCTTAGCACTGAGCTCTGGAAACACCATATATTTT.

The table lists this clone with a few counts. CDR3 sequence (DNA): TGTGCCAGCAGCTGGGGACAGGGGACCAGAGAGACCCAGTACTTC. This gives the protein CASSWGQGTRETQYF. The chain couples TRBV5-4 to TRBJ2-5; 10 nucleotides agree with TRBD1. The CDR3 spans 15 residues. With 3 bases clipped from V and 4 bases from J, the junction kept 6 bases outside the gene matches. Germline V gene sequence: CDR1 SGHNT, CDR2 YYREEE (reference sequence).

The chain has TRBV4-1 and TRBJ1-2, with no clear D. The length of the CDR3 is 12 residues. Germline assignment: CDR1 MGHRA and CDR2 YSYEKL. The ends were cut back, 1 base at V and 4 bases at J, with 4 bases in the middle. The CDR3 loop is CASSQGVYGYTF. DNA for the CDR3: TGCGCCAGCAGCCAAGGTGTCTATGGCTACACCTTC.

The chain is built from TRBV5-1 and TRBJ2-7; 9 nucleotides line up with TRBD2. The CDR3 sequence is 15 residues long. Germline-derived CDR1 and CDR2 are SGHRS and YFSETQ. Trimming removed 1 base from V and 2 bases from J; junction bases left unmatched: 4. CDR3 protein: CASSLKAGGPYEQYF. Here the CDR3 DNA reads TGCGCCAGCAGCTTGAAGGCGGGAGGGCCCTACGAGCAGTACTTC.

V gene TRBV11-3 combines with J gene TRBJ2-7, with 8 positions matching TRBD1. Germline assignment: CDR1 SGHNT and CDR2 YENEEA. The CDR3 has 14 amino acids. V shed 5 bases and J 3 bases; nucleotides not matched to a gene: 6. The CDR3 DNA follows: TGTGCCAGCAGCGGCCGACAGGGGCACTACGAGCAGTACTTC. It specifies CASSGRQGHYEQYF.

This clone has just one count. The rearrangement joins TRBV6-1 to TRBJ2-7; the match to TRBD2 covers 10 bases. CDR1 and CDR2 (germline): MNHNS, SASEGT. The CDR3 is made up of 16 amino acids. V was clipped by 4 bases and J by 3 bases; unmatched bases: 9. CDR3 residues: CASSGPSASGSYEQYF. As DNA, the CDR3 is TGTGCCAGCAGTGGTCCCTCGGCTAGCGGGAGCTACGAGCAGTACTTC.

This clone was seen just once. The genes are TRBV2 and TRBJ1-2, with D unresolved. The germline V gene has CDR1 SNHLY and CDR2 FYNNEI. V lost 7 bases to trimming and J lost 2 bases, with 14 bases between them. The CDR3 consists of 14 residues. For the CDR3, the DNA is TGTGCCAGCATACCGGACGGCTTAAACTATGGCTACACCTTC. It specifies CASIPDGLNYGYTF.

The chain is built from TRBV11-3 and TRBJ2-7; D may be TRBD1 (5 bases). The length of the CDR3 is 13 residues. Trimming pared 7 bases from V and 2 bases from J, leaving 12 bases between. Germline V CDR1 and CDR2: SGHNT, YENEEA. CDR3 in DNA: TGTGCCAGCACCCTCGACAGTACCTACGAGCAGTACTTC. This gives the protein CASTLDSTYEQYF.

The chain carries TRBV18 and TRBJ2-1, with D perhaps being TRBD1 or TRBD2 (5 bases each). Trimming took 6 bases from V and 2 from J, leaving 17 bases between them. The CDR3 extends over 16 amino acids. The germline CDR1 and CDR2 sequences are KGHSH and LQKENI. The CDR3 is CASSPLRGETYNEQFF. The CDR3 nucleotides are TGTGCCAGCTCCCCCCTGAGGGGAGAGACCTACAATGAGCAGTTCTTC.

The genes are TRBV10-1 and TRBJ2-7; the D gene is possibly TRBD2 (5 bases). The CDR3 totals 10 residues. Trimming removed 9 bases from V and 4 bases from J, with 7 bases in between. Per the germline V gene, CDR1 is WNHNN and CDR2 is SYGVQD (reference sequence). In DNA, the CDR3 is TGCGCCAGTACGGGGTACGAGCAGTACTTC. It specifies CASTGYEQYF.

The chain combines TRBV5-1 with TRBJ2-5; TRBD2 matches 7 bases. CDR3 length equals 15 residues. The V and J ends lost 1 base and 5 bases, in that order; junction bases with no gene match: 8. Germline V gives CDR1 SGHRS, CDR2 YFSETQ. For the CDR3, the DNA is TGCGCCAGCAGCTTGTCTAGCGGAGGAGCGGAGACCCAGTACTTC. This translates into CASSLSSGGAETQYF.

This clone showed up just once. The rearrangement uses TRBV14 and TRBJ1-1; D is uncertain. CDR3 length: 15 amino acids. The V end was cut by 1 base, the J end by 10 bases, with 19 bases between. Germline loops: CDR1 SGHDN, CDR2 FVKESK. DNA for the CDR3: TGTGCCAGCAGCCAAGCTGTGGGGTCCGCGATAGGAGCTTTCTTT. Translation gives CASSQAVGSAIGAFF.

The chain recombines TRBV9 with TRBJ2-5; D might be TRBD2 (7 bases). This CDR3 region has 15 residues. Germline CDR1 and CDR2: SGDLS and YYNGEE. V was shortened by 0 bases and J by 4 bases, with 13 bases between the two germline ends. CDR3 in amino acids: CASSVEGGNRETQYF. DNA for the CDR3: TGTGCCAGCAGCGTAGAGGGGGGGAATAGAGAGACCCAGTACTTC.

V and J are TRBV15 and TRBJ1-6; perhaps TRBD1 as D (6 bases). Trimming stripped 5 bases from V and 6 bases from J, with 8 bases between. This CDR3 has 13 residues. CDR1 is LNHNV, CDR2 YYDKDF, per germline (reference sequence). In nucleotides, the CDR3 is TGTGCCACCAGCGGGACACTTAATTCACCCCTCCACTTT. This gives the protein CATSGTLNSPLHF. Full variable domain (remainder filled in from reference TRBV15 and TRBJ1-6): DAMVIQNPRYQVTQFGKPVTLSCSQTLNHNVMYWYQQKSSQAPKLLFHYYDKDFNNEADTPDNFQSRRPNTSFCFLDIRSPGLGDTAMYLCATSGTLNSPLHFGNGTRLTVT.

The chain is built from TRBV5-1 and TRBJ1-1; no clear D gene. CDR3 length equals 15 residues. Per germline, CDR1 SGHRS and CDR2 YFSETQ. Trimming removed 1 base from V and 0 bases from J, with 10 bases in between. Here the CDR3 reads CASSLYQRLNTEAFF. As DNA, the CDR3 is TGCGCCAGCAGCTTGTATCAGAGGTTGAACACTGAAGCTTTCTTT.

This clone showed up just once. This chain joins TRBV5-1 and TRBJ2-3, with 9 bases lining up with TRBD2. The junction had 11 bases not matched to a gene; V was cut back by 7 bases and J by 5 bases. The germline CDR1 and CDR2 sequences are SGHRS and YFSETQ. The CDR3 is 15 amino acids. CDR3 sequence (DNA): TGCGCCAGCCGGCCCCCGGGACTAGCAATAGATACGCAGTATTTT. It specifies CASRPPGLAIDTQYF. Combining the CDR3 with reference TRBV5-1 and TRBJ2-3 gives the whole variable domain KAGVTQTPRYLIKTRGQQVTLSCSPISGHRSVSWYQQTPGQGLQFLFEYFSETQRNKGNFPGRFSGRQFSNSRSEMNVSTLELGDSALYLCASRPPGLAIDTQYFGPGTRLTVL.

The genes are TRBV4-3 and TRBJ2-7; perhaps TRBD2 as D (6 bases). Trimming removed 0 bases from V and 7 bases from J, with 7 bases in between. The germline CDR1 and CDR2 sequences are LGHNA and YSLEER. This CDR3 has 12 amino acids. The CDR3 loop is CASSQDGREQYF. DNA for the CDR3: TGCGCCAGCAGCCAAGATGGGAGGGAGCAGTACTTC.

J is TRBJ2-5 and V is TRBV6-5; no definite D call. The CDR3 runs to 11 residues. Germline V CDR1 and CDR2: MNHEY, SVGAGI. Deletions cut 5 bases from V and 5 bases from J, with 6 bases between. The CDR3 spells CASSPGETQYF. CDR3 coding DNA: TGTGCCAGCAGTCCCGGGGAGACCCAGTACTTC.

The CDR3 protein is CAWSLNRWSSPLHF. The CDR3 DNA reads as TGTGCCTGGAGTCTAAACCGCTGGAGTTCACCCCTCCACTTT. The chain combines TRBV30 with TRBJ1-6; D is uncertain. V lost 2 bases and J lost 9, with 14 bases in between. The CDR3 is made up of 14 amino acids. Per germline, CDR1 GTSNPN and CDR2 SVGIG (reference sequence).

This clone showed up just once. V and J are TRBV11-3 and TRBJ2-2; D not certain. Germline V gene sequence: CDR1 SGHNT, CDR2 YENEEA. The CDR3 sequence is 13 residues long. V shed 5 bases and J shed 1 base, with 5 bases lying between them. The CDR3 reads CASSQQNTGELFF. The CDR3 coding sequence is TGTGCCAGCAGCCAACAGAACACCGGGGAGCTGTTTTTT.

The rearrangement uses TRBV19 and TRBJ1-4, with a weak D call TRBD1 (5 bases). CDR1 is LNHDA and CDR2 is SQIVND in the germline V gene (reference sequence). The germline V and J ends were trimmed by 5 bases and 5 bases, with 15 bases remaining between them. CDR3 length: 15 amino acids. The CDR3 spells CASSARQSLNEKLFF. The CDR3 DNA is TGTGCCAGTAGTGCCAGACAGTCCCTAAATGAAAAACTGTTTTTT.

This clone came up a few times. The rearrangement joins TRBV2 to TRBJ1-1; D perhaps matches TRBD1 (5 bases). CDR3 size: 13 residues. V dropped 7 bases and J dropped 4 bases, with 13 bases sitting between them. Germline loops: CDR1 SNHLY, CDR2 FYNNEI. The CDR3 here is CASTGQGFTEAFF. CDR3 DNA: TGTGCCAGCACAGGGCAGGGTTTCACTGAAGCTTTCTTT. The complete variable domain, with remaining parts taken from reference TRBV2 and TRBJ1-1, reads EPEVTQTPSHQVTQMGQEVILRCVPISNHLYFYWYRQILGQKVEFLVSFYNNEISEKSEIFDDQFSVERPDGSNFTLKIRSTKLEDSAMYFCASTGQGFTEAFFGQGTRLTVV.